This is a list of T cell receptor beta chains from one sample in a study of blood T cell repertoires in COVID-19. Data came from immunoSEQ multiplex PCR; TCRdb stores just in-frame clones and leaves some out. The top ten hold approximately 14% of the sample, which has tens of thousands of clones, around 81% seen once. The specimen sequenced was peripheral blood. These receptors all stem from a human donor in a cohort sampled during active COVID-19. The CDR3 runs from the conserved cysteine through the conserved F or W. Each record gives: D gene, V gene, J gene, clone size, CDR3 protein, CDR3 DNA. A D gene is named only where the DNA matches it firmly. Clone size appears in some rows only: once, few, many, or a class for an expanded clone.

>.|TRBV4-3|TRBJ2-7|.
CASSQWQKYEQYF
TGCGCCAGCAGCCAATGGCAGAAGTACGAGCAGTACTTC
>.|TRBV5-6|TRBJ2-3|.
CASNPRVPDTQYF
TGTGCCAGCAACCCCCGGGTCCCAGATACGCAGTATTTT
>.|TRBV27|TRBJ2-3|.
CASSFEAGAQYF
TGTGCCAGCAGTTTCGAGGCAGGGGCGCAGTATTTT
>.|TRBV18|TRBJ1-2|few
CASSPSLSEDGYTF
TGTGCCAGCTCACCAAGTCTCTCGGAGGATGGCTACACCTTC
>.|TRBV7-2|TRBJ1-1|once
CASSFLPNGNTEAFF
TGTGCCAGCAGCTTCCTCCCTAACGGGAACACTGAAGCTTTCTTT
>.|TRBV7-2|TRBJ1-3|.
CASTPDRSGNTIYF
TGTGCCAGCACCCCCGACAGGTCTGGAAACACCATATATTTT
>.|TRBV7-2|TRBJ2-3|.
CASSQQGLGGDTQYF
TGTGCCAGCAGCCAGCAGGGTCTGGGGGGAGATACGCAGTATTTT
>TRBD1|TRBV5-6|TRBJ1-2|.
CASSLKGDDRARDGYTF
TGTGCCAGCAGCTTGAAGGGTGACGACAGGGCGCGTGATGGCTACACCTTC
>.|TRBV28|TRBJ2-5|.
CASSPIVKTQYF
TGTGCCAGCAGCCCTATCGTAAAGACCCAGTACTTC
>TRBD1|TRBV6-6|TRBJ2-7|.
CASSQTGSGEQYF
TGTGCCAGCAGCCAGACAGGGTCGGGGGAGCAGTACTTC
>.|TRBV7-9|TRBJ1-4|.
CASSLQRPTNEKLFF
TGTGCCAGCAGCCTCCAGCGACCCACTAATGAAAAACTGTTTTTT
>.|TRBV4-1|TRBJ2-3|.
CASSQGHGVRNTQYF
TGCGCCAGCAGCCAGGGGCACGGCGTCAGAAATACGCAGTATTTT
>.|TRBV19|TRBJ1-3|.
CASSTYSPSPSGNTIYF
TGTGCCAGTAGTACGTACAGCCCGTCTCCTTCTGGAAACACCATATATTTT
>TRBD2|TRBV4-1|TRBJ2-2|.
CASSHGGGAGELFF
TGCGCCAGCAGCCACGGCGGGGGGGCCGGGGAGCTGTTTTTT
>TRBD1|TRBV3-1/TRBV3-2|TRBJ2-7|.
CASRPGQDSYEQYF
TGTGCCAGCAGGCCGGGACAGGACTCCTACGAGCAGTACTTC
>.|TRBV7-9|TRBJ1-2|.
CASSSGGAGGYTF
TGTGCCAGCAGTTCCGGGGGGGCAGGTGGCTACACCTTC